The rows below give T cell receptor beta chains drawn from one sample of a study of cytomegalovirus exposure and HLA in healthy donors. Clones were sequenced by immunoSEQ multiplex PCR, and TCRdb holds only the in-frame ones, with some missing. The sample holds some 100,000 clones, roughly 83% seen once. Sequencing was performed on PBMCs. These receptors were obtained from a female donor in good health and CMV-seropositive. Both conserved end residues are part of each CDR3. A D gene is named only where the DNA matches it firmly. Clone size is not always given. Where it is, it says once, few, many or a class for expanded clones.

TRBD2 | TRBJ2-5 | TRBV6-1 | NA | CASSASGRVYYF | TGTGCCAGCAGTGCTAGCGGGAGGGTTTATTACTTC
TRBD2 | TRBJ2-3 | TRBV5-4 | NA | CASSLDGGAGDTQYF | TGTGCCAGCAGCTTGGACGGGGGGGCAGGAGATACGCAGTATTTT
NA | TRBJ1-3 | TRBV7-9 | NA | CASSSTDGGGSSGNTIYF | TGTGCCAGCAGCTCGACCGACGGAGGAGGGTCTTCTGGAAACACCATATATTTT
TRBD1 | TRBJ2-7 | TRBV29-1 | NA | CSALGQGSRGYEQYF | TGCAGCGCACTCGGACAGGGGAGTAGGGGCTACGAGCAGTACTTC
TRBD1 | TRBJ1-6 | TRBV6-5 | NA | CASSTQGASNSPLHF | TGTGCCAGCAGTACACAGGGGGCCTCTAATTCACCCCTCCACTTT
NA | TRBJ2-1 | TRBV19 | NA | CASSIVFGGSYNEQFF | TGTGCCAGTAGTATAGTCTTCGGAGGCTCCTACAATGAGCAGTTCTTC
TRBD2 | TRBJ2-3 | TRBV4-3 | NA | CASSQESGASTDTQYF | TGCGCCAGCAGCCAAGAGAGCGGGGCCAGCACAGATACGCAGTATTTT
NA | TRBJ1-5 | TRBV30 | NA | CAWREQGNQPQHF | TGTGCCTGGAGGGAACAGGGCAATCAGCCCCAGCATTTT
NA | TRBJ1-2 | TRBV12-5 | once | CASGQTPGHRTGGYTF | TGTGCTAGTGGGCAAACTCCGGGACATCGGACCGGTGGCTACACCTTC
NA | TRBJ2-2 | TRBV5-4 | few | CASSFLANTGELFF | TGTGCCAGCAGCTTCCTAGCCAACACCGGGGAGCTGTTTTTT
NA | TRBJ2-7 | TRBV25-1 | NA | CASRGRGTPPNEQYF | TGTGCCAGCAGGGGGAGGGGGACTCCCCCCAACGAGCAGTACTTC
TRBD1 | TRBJ2-4 | TRBV7-9 | NA | CASSLGQGAGNIQYF | TGTGCCAGCAGCTTAGGCCAGGGGGCTGGAAACATTCAGTACTTC
NA | TRBJ2-5 | TRBV2 | NA | CASSSLGAIQETQYF | TGTGCCAGCAGTTCATTGGGGGCTATACAAGAGACCCAGTACTTC
NA | TRBJ2-2 | TRBV5-1 | NA | CASSSLRVAGELFF | TGCGCCAGCAGCTCGCTCAGGGTTGCCGGGGAGCTGTTTTTT
TRBD1 | TRBJ1-2 | TRBV6-5 | NA | CASSPGTGVNYGYTF | TGTGCCAGCAGCCCCGGGACAGGGGTTAACTATGGCTACACCTTC
NA | TRBJ1-4 | TRBV5-1 | NA | CASSLVGAGEKLFF | TGCGCCAGCAGCTTGGTGGGGGCTGGTGAAAAACTGTTTTTT
NA | TRBJ1-1 | TRBV6-1 | NA | CASSEPGSNTEAFF | TGTGCCAGCAGTGAACCAGGATCGAACACTGAAGCTTTCTTT
NA | TRBJ2-7 | TRBV5-1 | NA | CASSSRTGTYEQYF | TGCGCCAGCAGCTCGCGTACGGGGACCTACGAGCAGTACTTC
TRBD1 | TRBJ1-1 | TRBV19 | once | CASSRDRVYSEAFF | TGTGCCAGTAGTAGGGACAGGGTTTATAGTGAAGCTTTCTTT
TRBD2 | TRBJ2-1 | TRBV7-9 | NA | CASSLGVAGDGEQFF | TGTGCCAGCAGCTTAGGTGTAGCGGGAGATGGTGAGCAGTTCTTC
NA | TRBJ2-4 | TRBV12-1 | few | CASRSGQRSSPLALAKNSQYF | TGTGCCAGCAGATCGGGACAGAGGTCTTCCCCCCTCGCTCTAGCCAAAAACAGTCAGTACTTC
NA | TRBJ2-3 | TRBV11-3 | NA | CASSLASGTDTQYF | TGTGCCAGCAGCTTAGCCAGCGGCACAGATACGCAGTATTTT
NA | TRBJ2-1 | TRBV9 | NA | CASGGGSYNEQFF | TGTGCCAGCGGTGGGGGGTCCTACAATGAGCAGTTCTTC
NA | TRBJ2-2 | TRBV2 | few | CASRGALGELFF | TGTGCCAGCCGGGGGGCCCTAGGGGAGCTGTTTTTT
TRBD2 | TRBJ2-7 | TRBV9 | NA | CASSVAVSGNYEQYF | TGTGCCAGCAGCGTAGCCGTTAGCGGGAACTACGAGCAGTACTTC
TRBD1 | TRBJ2-7 | TRBV7-9 | NA | CASTRRTGVVYEQYF | TGTGCCAGCACCAGACGGACAGGGGTAGTCTACGAGCAGTACTTC
NA | TRBJ2-1 | TRBV6-5 | NA | CASSSGTGQNEQFF | TGTGCCAGCAGTTCCGGGACTGGCCAAAATGAGCAGTTCTTC
NA | TRBJ2-7 | TRBV27 | once | CASSFSPARIGEQYF | TGTGCCAGCAGTTTCTCCCCAGCTAGGATTGGCGAGCAGTACTTC
NA | TRBJ1-2 | TRBV6-5 | NA | CASSYRTNYGYTF | TGTGCCAGCAGTTACAGGACAAACTATGGCTACACCTTC
NA | TRBJ1-2 | TRBV7-2 | once | CASSASGSGRGGGYTF | TGTGCCAGCAGCGCGTCGGGGTCAGGAAGAGGAGGAGGCTACACCTTC
NA | TRBJ1-5 | TRBV6-5 | NA | CASSYAEGFQPQHF | TGTGCCAGCAGTTACGCCGAGGGTTTCCAGCCCCAGCATTTT
TRBD1 | TRBJ2-4 | TRBV29-1 | NA | CSVGRGTGKNIQYF | TGCAGCGTTGGGAGGGGGACAGGGAAAAACATTCAGTACTTC
NA | TRBJ2-5 | TRBV29-1 | NA | CSWESAIQETQYF | TGCAGCTGGGAGTCAGCAATCCAAGAGACCCAGTACTTC
TRBD1 | TRBJ1-6 | TRBV7-9 | NA | CSSSLNRGENSPLHF | TGTTCCAGCAGCCTCAACAGGGGGGAGAATTCACCCCTCCACTTT
TRBD1 | TRBJ2-7 | TRBV5-1 | NA | CASSFGTGVTYEQYF | TGCGCCAGCAGCTTCGGGACAGGGGTTACCTACGAGCAGTACTTC
TRBD1 | TRBJ2-3 | TRBV11-2 | once | CASSFWTGMSDTQYF | TGTGCCAGCAGCTTTTGGACAGGGATGTCAGATACGCAGTATTTT
NA | TRBJ1-5 | TRBV19 | once | CASSPSGAQPQHF | TGTGCCAGTAGTCCGTCAGGGGCTCAGCCCCAGCATTTT
NA | TRBJ2-2 | TRBV7-9 | NA | CSSSLVDRKAGELFF | TGTTCCAGCAGCTTAGTCGACAGGAAGGCCGGGGAGCTGTTTTTT
TRBD2 | TRBJ2-1 | TRBV7-7 | NA | CASSLGAGGRNEQFF | TGTGCCAGCAGCTTAGGGGCGGGAGGGAGGAATGAGCAGTTCTTC
NA | TRBJ2-7 | TRBV6-1 | NA | CASSVYRVNSYEQYF | TGTGCCAGCAGTGTTTACAGGGTAAACTCCTACGAGCAGTACTTC
NA | TRBJ1-3 | TRBV5-4 | NA | CASSLATGTGNTIYF | TGTGCCAGCAGCTTGGCCACAGGGACTGGAAACACCATATATTTT
NA | TRBJ1-2 | TRBV14 | NA | CASSLQVGFGYTF | TGTGCCAGCAGCCTACAGGTGGGGTTCGGCTACACCTTC
TRBD2 | TRBJ2-1 | TRBV5-1 | few | CASSLIAGEGNEQFF | TGCGCCAGCAGCTTGATAGCGGGAGAAGGAAATGAGCAGTTCTTC
NA | TRBJ2-1 | TRBV18 | NA | CASSPLAPGSNNEQFF | TGTGCCAGCTCACCACTAGCTCCAGGGTCCAACAATGAGCAGTTCTTC
NA | TRBJ1-5 | TRBV2 | NA | CASSEGGLSNQPQHF | TGTGCCAGCAGTGAAGGAGGCCTCAGCAATCAGCCCCAGCATTTT
TRBD1 | TRBJ1-1 | TRBV5-4 | NA | CASSGGTGDTEAFF | TGTGCCAGCAGCGGGGGGACAGGCGACACTGAAGCTTTCTTT
NA | TRBJ1-1 | TRBV7-2 | NA | CASSHLQSPGTEAFF | TGTGCCAGCAGCCATTTACAGTCCCCTGGAACTGAAGCTTTCTTT
NA | TRBJ2-7 | TRBV18 | NA | CASSPDSQEQYF | TGTGCCAGCTCACCGGACAGTCAAGAGCAGTACTTC
TRBD1 | TRBJ1-5 | TRBV7-8 | NA | CASSYGQENQPQHF | TGTGCCAGCAGCTACGGACAGGAAAATCAGCCCCAGCATTTT
NA | TRBJ2-7 | TRBV14 | NA | CASSQDLDNYEQYF | TGTGCCAGCAGCCAAGACTTGGACAACTACGAGCAGTACTTC
TRBD1 | TRBJ1-2 | TRBV5-1 | NA | CASSPGGTAPGGYTF | TGCGCCAGCAGCCCTGGGGGGACAGCCCCTGGGGGCTACACCTTC
TRBD2 | TRBJ2-1 | TRBV28 | NA | CASSFPGLAGSSYNEQFF | TGTGCCAGCAGTTTTCCGGGACTAGCGGGGAGCTCCTACAATGAGCAGTTCTTC
TRBD2 | TRBJ2-1 | TRBV6-4 | NA | CASSDSTSGGSEQFF | TGTGCCAGCAGTGACTCGACTAGCGGGGGTAGTGAGCAGTTCTTC
TRBD2 | TRBJ2-1 | TRBV11-2 | few | CASSLVYGGGPGFF | TGTGCCAGCAGCTTAGTATACGGGGGAGGGCCGGGGTTCTTC